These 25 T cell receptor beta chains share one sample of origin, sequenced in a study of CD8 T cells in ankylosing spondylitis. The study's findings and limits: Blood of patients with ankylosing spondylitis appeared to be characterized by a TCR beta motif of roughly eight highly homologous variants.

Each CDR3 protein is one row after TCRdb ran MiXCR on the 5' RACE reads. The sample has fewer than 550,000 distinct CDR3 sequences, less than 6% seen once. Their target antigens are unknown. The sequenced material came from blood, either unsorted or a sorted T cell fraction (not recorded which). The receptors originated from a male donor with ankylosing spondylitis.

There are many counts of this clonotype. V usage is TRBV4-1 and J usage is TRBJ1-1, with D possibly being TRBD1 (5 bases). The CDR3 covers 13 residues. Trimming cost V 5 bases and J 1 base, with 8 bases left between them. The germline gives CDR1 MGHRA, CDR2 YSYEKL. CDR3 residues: CASSGTQNTEAFF. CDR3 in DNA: TGCGCCAGCAGCGGGACCCAGAACACTGAAGCTTTCTTT.

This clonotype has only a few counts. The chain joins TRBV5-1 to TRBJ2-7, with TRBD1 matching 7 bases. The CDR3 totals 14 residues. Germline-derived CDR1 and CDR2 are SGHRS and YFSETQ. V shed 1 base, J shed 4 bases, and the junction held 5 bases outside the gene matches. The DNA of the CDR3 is TGCGCCAGCAGCTTGATACAGGGGAGTTACGAGCAGTACTTC. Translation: CASSLIQGSYEQYF.

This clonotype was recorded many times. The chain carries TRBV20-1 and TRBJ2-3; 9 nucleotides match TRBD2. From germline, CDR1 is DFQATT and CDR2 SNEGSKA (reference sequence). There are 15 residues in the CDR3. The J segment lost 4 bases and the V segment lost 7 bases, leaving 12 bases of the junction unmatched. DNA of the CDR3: TGCAGTGTTGGCGGGGGGGCTCCTAGGTCAGATACGCAGTATTTT. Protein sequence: CSVGGGAPRSDTQYF.

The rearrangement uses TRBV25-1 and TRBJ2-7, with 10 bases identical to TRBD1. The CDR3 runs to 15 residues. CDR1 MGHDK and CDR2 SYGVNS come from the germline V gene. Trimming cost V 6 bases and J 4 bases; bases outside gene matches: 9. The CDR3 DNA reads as TGTGCCAGCAGCGGTATATGGGACAGGGGATACGAGCAGTACTTC. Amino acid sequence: CASSGIWDRGYEQYF.

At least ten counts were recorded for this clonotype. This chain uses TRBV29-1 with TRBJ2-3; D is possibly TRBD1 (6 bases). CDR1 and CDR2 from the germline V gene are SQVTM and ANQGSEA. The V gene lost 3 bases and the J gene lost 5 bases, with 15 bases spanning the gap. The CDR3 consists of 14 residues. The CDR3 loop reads CSVDKEQGRDTQYF. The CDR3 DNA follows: TGCAGCGTTGACAAAGAACAGGGAAGAGATACGCAGTATTTT.

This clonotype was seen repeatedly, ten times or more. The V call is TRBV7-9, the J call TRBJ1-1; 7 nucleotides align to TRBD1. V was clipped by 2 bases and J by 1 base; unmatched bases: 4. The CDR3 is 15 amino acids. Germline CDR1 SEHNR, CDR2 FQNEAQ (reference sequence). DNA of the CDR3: TGTGCCAGCAGCTTACCCCGACAGGGGAACACTGAAGCTTTCTTT. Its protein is CASSLPRQGNTEAFF.

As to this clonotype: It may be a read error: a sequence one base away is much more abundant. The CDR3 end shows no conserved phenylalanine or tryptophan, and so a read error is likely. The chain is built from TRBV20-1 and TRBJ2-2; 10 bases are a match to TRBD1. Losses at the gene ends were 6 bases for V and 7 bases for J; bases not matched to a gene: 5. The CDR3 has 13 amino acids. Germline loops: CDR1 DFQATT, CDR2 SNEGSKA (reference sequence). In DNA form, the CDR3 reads TGCAGTGCGCGACAGGGGGCAGGCGGGGAGCTGTTTCTT. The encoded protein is CSARQGAGGELFL.

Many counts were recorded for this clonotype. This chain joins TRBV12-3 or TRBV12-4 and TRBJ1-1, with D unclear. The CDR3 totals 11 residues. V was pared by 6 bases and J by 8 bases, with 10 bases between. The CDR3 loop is CASSRTAEAFF. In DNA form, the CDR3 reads TGTGCCAGCAGCAGAACAGCGGAAGCTTTCTTT.

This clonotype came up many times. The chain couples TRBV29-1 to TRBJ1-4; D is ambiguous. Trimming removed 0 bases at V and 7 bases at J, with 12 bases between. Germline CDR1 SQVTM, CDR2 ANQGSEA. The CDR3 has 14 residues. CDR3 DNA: TGCAGCGTTGAAGATGGTGAAGGAAGTGAAAAACTGTTTTTT. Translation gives CSVEDGEGSEKLFF.

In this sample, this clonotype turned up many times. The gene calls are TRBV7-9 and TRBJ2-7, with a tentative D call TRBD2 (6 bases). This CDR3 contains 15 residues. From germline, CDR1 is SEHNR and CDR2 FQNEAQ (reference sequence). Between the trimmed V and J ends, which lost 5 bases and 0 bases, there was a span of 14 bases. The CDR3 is CASSPGLLGSYEQYF. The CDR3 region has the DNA TGTGCCAGCAGCCCGGGACTCTTGGGCTCCTACGAGCAGTACTTC.

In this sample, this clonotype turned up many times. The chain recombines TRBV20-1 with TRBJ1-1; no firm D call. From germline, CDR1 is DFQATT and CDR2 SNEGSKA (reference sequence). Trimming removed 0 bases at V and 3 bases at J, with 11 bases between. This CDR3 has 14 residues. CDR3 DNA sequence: TGCAGTGCTAGAGATGCCCCCGAATACACTGAAGCTTTCTTT. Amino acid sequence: CSARDAPEYTEAFF.

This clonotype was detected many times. The CDR3 DNA reads TGCGCCAGCAGCGAAACCTCAGAGGGAACTGAAGCTTTCTTT. This translates into CASSETSEGTEAFF. This chain uses TRBV4-3 with TRBJ1-1; D uncertain. There are 14 residues in the CDR3. The ends were cut back, 5 bases at V and 5 bases at J, with 15 bases in the middle. Per the germline V gene, CDR1 is LGHNA and CDR2 is YSLEER.

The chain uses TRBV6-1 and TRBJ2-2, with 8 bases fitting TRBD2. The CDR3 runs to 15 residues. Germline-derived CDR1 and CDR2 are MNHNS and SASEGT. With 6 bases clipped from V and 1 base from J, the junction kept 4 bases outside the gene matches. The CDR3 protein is CASSRSGMNTGELFF. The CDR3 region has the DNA TGTGCCAGCAGCCGTAGCGGGATGAACACCGGGGAGCTGTTTTTT.

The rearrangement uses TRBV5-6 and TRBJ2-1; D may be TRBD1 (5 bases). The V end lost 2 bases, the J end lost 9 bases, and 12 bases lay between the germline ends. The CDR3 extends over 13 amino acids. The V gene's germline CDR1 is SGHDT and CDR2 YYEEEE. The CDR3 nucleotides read TGTGCCAGCAGCTTAGGAGTGGGGCCTGAGCAGTTCTTC. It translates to CASSLGVGPEQFF.

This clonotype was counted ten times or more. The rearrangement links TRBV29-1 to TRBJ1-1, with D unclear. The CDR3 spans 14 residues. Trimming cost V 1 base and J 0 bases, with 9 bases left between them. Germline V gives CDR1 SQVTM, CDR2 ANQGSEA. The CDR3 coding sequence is TGCAGCGTTGAAGGGGTACCGTTGAACACTGAAGCTTTCTTT. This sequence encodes CSVEGVPLNTEAFF.

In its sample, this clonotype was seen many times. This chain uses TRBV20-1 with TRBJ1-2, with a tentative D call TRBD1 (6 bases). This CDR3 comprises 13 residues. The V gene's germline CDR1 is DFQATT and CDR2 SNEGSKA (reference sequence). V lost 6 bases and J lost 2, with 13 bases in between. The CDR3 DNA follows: TGCAGTGCGCCCGGACAGTCGAACTATGGCTACACCTTC. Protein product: CSAPGQSNYGYTF.

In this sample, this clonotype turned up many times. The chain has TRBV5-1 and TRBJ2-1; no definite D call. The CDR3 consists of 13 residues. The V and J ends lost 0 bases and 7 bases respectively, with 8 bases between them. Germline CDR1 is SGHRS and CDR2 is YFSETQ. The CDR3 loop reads CASSLAVSNEQFF. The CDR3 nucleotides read TGCGCCAGCAGCTTGGCCGTAAGTAATGAGCAGTTCTTC.

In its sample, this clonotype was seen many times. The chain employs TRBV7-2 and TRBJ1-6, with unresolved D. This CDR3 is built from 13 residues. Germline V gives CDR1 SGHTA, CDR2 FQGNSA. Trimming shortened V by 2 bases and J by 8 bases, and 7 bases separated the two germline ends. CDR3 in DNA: TGTGCCAGCAGCTTAATTGCTGATTCACCCCTCCACTTT. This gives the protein CASSLIADSPLHF. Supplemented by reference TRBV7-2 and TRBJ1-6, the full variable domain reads GAGVSQSPSNKVTEKGKDVELRCDPISGHTALYWYRQSLGQGLEFLIYFQGNSAPDKSGLPSDRFSAERTGGSVSTLTIQRTQQEDSAVYLCASSLIADSPLHFGNGTRLTVT.

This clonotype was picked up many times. CDR3 residues: CASGPVGANTGELFF. CDR3 DNA sequence: TGTGCCAGCGGCCCAGTGGGGGCGAACACCGGGGAGCTGTTTTTT. This chain connects TRBV12-3 or TRBV12-4 to TRBJ2-2, with D perhaps being TRBD1 or TRBD2 (5 bases each). V lost 8 bases and J lost 0, with 13 bases in between. The CDR3 length is 15 residues.

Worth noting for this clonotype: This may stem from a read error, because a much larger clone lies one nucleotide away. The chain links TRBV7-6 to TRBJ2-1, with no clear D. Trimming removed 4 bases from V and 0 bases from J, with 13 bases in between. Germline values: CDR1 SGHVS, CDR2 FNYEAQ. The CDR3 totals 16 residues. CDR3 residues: CASSSATPSSYNEQFF. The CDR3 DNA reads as TGTGCCAGCAGCTCGGCCACCCCTAGCTCCTACAATGAGCAGTTCTTC.

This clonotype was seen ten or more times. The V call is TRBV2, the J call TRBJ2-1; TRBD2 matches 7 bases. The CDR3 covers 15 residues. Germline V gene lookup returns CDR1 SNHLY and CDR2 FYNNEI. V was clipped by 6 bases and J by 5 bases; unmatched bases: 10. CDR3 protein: CASRATSAGDNEQFF. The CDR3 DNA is TGTGCCAGCAGAGCTACTAGTGCGGGGGACAATGAGCAGTTCTTC.

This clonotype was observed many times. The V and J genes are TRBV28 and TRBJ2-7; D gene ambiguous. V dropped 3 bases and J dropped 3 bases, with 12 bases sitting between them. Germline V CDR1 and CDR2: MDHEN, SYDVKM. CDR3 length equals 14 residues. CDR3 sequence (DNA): TGTGCCAGCAGTTTGGTGGGGTCTTTCTACGAGCAGTACTTC. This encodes CASSLVGSFYEQYF.

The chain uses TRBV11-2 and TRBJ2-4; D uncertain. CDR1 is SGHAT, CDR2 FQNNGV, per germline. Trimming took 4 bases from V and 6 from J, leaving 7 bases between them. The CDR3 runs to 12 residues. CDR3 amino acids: CASSSSGNIQYF. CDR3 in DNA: TGTGCCAGCAGCTCTTCGGGAAACATTCAGTACTTC.

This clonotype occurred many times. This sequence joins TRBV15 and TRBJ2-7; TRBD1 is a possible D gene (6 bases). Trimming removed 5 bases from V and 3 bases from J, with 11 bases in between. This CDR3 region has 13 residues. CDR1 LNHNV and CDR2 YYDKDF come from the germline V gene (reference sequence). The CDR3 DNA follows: TGTGCCACCAGCCGGGACAATAACTACGAGCAGTACTTC. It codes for CATSRDNNYEQYF.

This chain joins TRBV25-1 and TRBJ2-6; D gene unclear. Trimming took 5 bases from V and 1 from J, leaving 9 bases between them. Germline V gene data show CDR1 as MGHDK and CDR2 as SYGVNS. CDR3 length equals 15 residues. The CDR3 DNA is TGTGCCAGCAGTAACAGCCGATCTGGGGCCAACGTCCTGACTTTC. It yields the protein CASSNSRSGANVLTF.